Listed here are 24 T cell receptor beta chains from one sample, sequenced in a study of shared clonotypes between healthy human individuals. Sequencing used immunoSEQ multiplex PCR; TCRdb keeps in-frame clones, though not all of them. Here the sample spans about 600,000 clones, just over 75% being singletons. Sequenced sample: PBMCs. The receptors originated from a woman aged 40 to 50 in good health. Some clones in this sample may be carry-over from other donors' samples.

The V call is TRBV11-2, the J call TRBJ2-4; D is perhaps TRBD2 (5 bases). CDR1 and CDR2 from the germline V gene are SGHAT and FQNNGV. The CDR3 is 15 amino acids. Trimming took 0 bases from V and 11 from J, leaving 17 bases between them. CDR3 coding DNA: TGTGCCAGCAGCTTAGATTCAACTAGTTCAACAGTTCAGTACTTC. Amino acid sequence: CASSLDSTSSTVQYF.

This clone was found a few times. The V gene is TRBV30, the J gene TRBJ2-3, with TRBD1 identical over 7 bases. Germline trimming cut 2 bases from V and 4 bases from J; bases unmatched to any gene: 12. This CDR3 has 16 residues. Germline V lookup: CDR1 GTSNPN, CDR2 SVGIG (reference sequence). The CDR3: CAWSSRTGTGADTQYF. DNA for the CDR3: TGTGCCTGGAGTTCTAGGACAGGAACCGGGGCAGATACGCAGTATTTT.

The chain employs TRBV15 and TRBJ2-5, with D possibly matching TRBD1 (6 bases). The CDR3 consists of 15 residues. CDR1 is LNHNV, CDR2 YYDKDF, per germline (reference sequence). Trimming pared 1 base from V and 5 bases from J, leaving 14 bases between. CDR3 sequence reads: CATSRATGNLETQYF. As DNA, the CDR3 is TGTGCCACCAGCAGAGCCACAGGGAACTTGGAGACCCAGTACTTC.

Details on this clone: This sample includes further DNA sequences coding for the same CDR3. The CDR3 sequence is CASSEEINTEAFF. In DNA, the CDR3 is TGTGCCAGCAGTGAGGAAATAAACACTGAAGCTTTCTTT. The chain joins TRBV2 to TRBJ1-1; D gene unclear. Deletions cut 3 bases from V and 2 bases from J, with 7 bases between. This CDR3 is built from 13 residues. Germline V CDR1 and CDR2: SNHLY, FYNNEI. Full variable domain (missing parts from reference TRBV2 and TRBJ1-1): EPEVTQTPSHQVTQMGQEVILRCVPISNHLYFYWYRQILGQKVEFLVSFYNNEISEKSEIFDDQFSVERPDGSNFTLKIRSTKLEDSAMYFCASSEEINTEAFFGQGTRLTVV.

The chain is built from TRBV11-3 and TRBJ1-1, with D unclear. Germline values: CDR1 SGHNT, CDR2 YENEEA. The germline V and J ends were trimmed by 1 base and 8 bases, with 8 bases remaining between them. The CDR3 sequence is 12 residues long. CDR3 loop: CASSLGMGEAFF. CDR3 bases: TGTGCCAGCAGCTTAGGCATGGGAGAAGCTTTCTTT.

This chain joins TRBV11-2 and TRBJ2-1, with 11 bases that match TRBD2. V shed 1 base and J 0 bases; nucleotides not matched to a gene: 5. Germline values: CDR1 SGHAT, CDR2 FQNNGV. There are 18 residues in the CDR3. CDR3 DNA sequence: TGTGCCAGCAGCTTAGGCCTAGCGGGAGGCTACTCCTACAATGAGCAGTTCTTC. This encodes CASSLGLAGGYSYNEQFF.

The chain employs TRBV19 and TRBJ2-7; 8 bases match TRBD2. The ends lost 4 bases at V and 1 base at J; junction bases unmatched: 6. The germline gives CDR1 LNHDA, CDR2 SQIVND (reference sequence). This CDR3 is 15 amino acids long. As DNA, the CDR3 is TGTGCCAGTAGTAGAACTAGCGGCCCGTCCTACGAGCAGTACTTC. It yields the protein CASSRTSGPSYEQYF.

This clone was observed a few times. Given a far larger clone just one base away, this is likely a sequencing read error. This chain links TRBV30 with TRBJ1-4; 7 positions match TRBD1. CDR1 and CDR2 (germline): GTSNPN, SVGIG (reference sequence). Germline trimming cut 5 bases from V and 8 bases from J; bases unmatched to any gene: 14. This CDR3 has 15 residues. The CDR3 spells CAWGPKTGLREKLFF. The CDR3 region has the DNA TGTGCCTGGGGCCCCAAGACAGGGCTTAGGGAAAAACTGTTTTTT.

This clone was picked up one time. The chain is built from TRBV18 and TRBJ2-7; 10 nucleotides agree with TRBD2. The germline gives CDR1 KGHSH, CDR2 LQKENI. V trimming: 5 bases; J trimming: 5 bases; junction bases outside the gene matches: 12. The CDR3 is made up of 16 amino acids. CDR3 coding DNA: TGTGCCAGCTCATTCACCTCGGGGCTAGCGGGGGACGAGCAGTACTTC. Encoded protein: CASSFTSGLAGDEQYF.

This chain joins TRBV19 and TRBJ2-7; 7 bases map to TRBD1. After removal of 10 bases from V and 5 bases from J, the junction contained 8 bases not matched to a gene. The germline CDR1 and CDR2 sequences are LNHDA and SQIVND (reference sequence). The CDR3 extends over 12 amino acids. The CDR3 spells CATSDRMNEQYF. The CDR3 nucleotides are TGTGCCACTTCGGACAGGATGAACGAGCAGTACTTC.

This clone was counted ten times or more. The chain recombines TRBV25-1 with TRBJ2-5, with D possibly being TRBD2 (5 bases). V was pared by 1 base and J by 0 bases, with 6 bases between. CDR1 and CDR2 from the germline V gene are MGHDK and SYGVNS. The CDR3 extends over 14 amino acids. The CDR3 protein is CASSESRDQETQYF. For the CDR3, the DNA is TGTGCCAGCAGTGAATCGAGGGACCAAGAGACCCAGTACTTC.

This rearrangement joins TRBV7-9 to TRBJ1-1; D is uncertain. The CDR3 contains 15 residues. Germline CDR1 is SEHNR and CDR2 is FQNEAQ (reference sequence). The ends were cut back, 1 base at V and 4 bases at J, with 13 bases in the middle. The CDR3 coding sequence is TGTGCCAGCAGCTTAGTGCTGAATCGGGGCACTGAAGCTTTCTTT. It yields the protein CASSLVLNRGTEAFF.

The chain uses TRBV30 and TRBJ1-4; TRBD1 might be the D (6 bases). The CDR3 runs to 13 residues. The ends were cut back, 2 bases at V and 6 bases at J, with 10 bases in the middle. Germline loops: CDR1 GTSNPN, CDR2 SVGIG (reference sequence). The CDR3 region is CAWSPRTDEKLFF. In DNA, the CDR3 is TGTGCCTGGAGTCCTCGGACAGATGAAAAACTGTTTTTT.

This chain connects TRBV30 to TRBJ1-1; a possible D gene is TRBD1 (6 bases). V lost 5 bases and J 1 base, leaving 17 bases between the germline ends. Germline values: CDR1 GTSNPN, CDR2 SVGIG (reference sequence). The CDR3 loop spans 15 amino acids. Written as DNA, the CDR3 is TGTGCCTGGGAAAAAATCGGGACACCGAACACTGAAGCTTTCTTT. This gives the protein CAWEKIGTPNTEAFF.

The chain joins TRBV4-2 to TRBJ1-2; TRBD1 agrees at 7 bases. The CDR3 has 15 residues. The V gene end was trimmed by 0 bases and the J gene end by 6 bases; junction bases not matched to a gene: 7. The germline gives CDR1 LGHNA, CDR2 YNFKEQ. The chain's CDR3 is CASSQDRAGGNGYTF. DNA of the CDR3: TGTGCCAGCAGCCAAGATCGGGCAGGGGGAAATGGCTACACCTTC.

This chain joins TRBV2 and TRBJ2-5, with 7 nucleotides matching TRBD1. V lost 6 bases and J lost 1; bases outside the gene matches: 5. CDR1 and CDR2 from the germline V gene are SNHLY and FYNNEI. The CDR3 totals 14 residues. Written as DNA, the CDR3 is TGTGCCAGCAGACCGGACAGGTCCCAAGAGACCCAGTACTTC. The encoded protein is CASRPDRSQETQYF.

J is TRBJ2-7 and V is TRBV7-9; D remains unclear. V was pared by 5 bases and J by 5 bases, with 10 bases between. Germline CDR1 reads SEHNR; CDR2 reads FQNEAQ (reference sequence). The CDR3 runs 12 residues. CDR3: CASSRTSNEQYF. CDR3 coding DNA: TGTGCCAGCAGCCGCACATCAAACGAGCAGTACTTC.

This sequence joins TRBV15 and TRBJ2-7, with D perhaps matching TRBD2 (5 bases). Trimming took off 0 bases at V and 2 bases at J, with 14 bases between the two ends. This CDR3 is 16 amino acids long. CDR1 and CDR2 (germline): LNHNV, YYDKDF (reference sequence). Here the CDR3 reads CATSRESGKVPYEQYF. The CDR3 DNA sequence: TGTGCCACCAGCAGAGAATCGGGGAAAGTGCCCTACGAGCAGTACTTC.

The V call is TRBV11-2, the J call TRBJ2-7; D ambiguous. Germline V gene data show CDR1 as SGHAT and CDR2 as FQNNGV. This CDR3 region has 13 residues. The V and J ends lost 4 bases and 1 base respectively, with 8 bases between them. CDR3 bases: TGTGCCAGCAGCTCGCCTTTTTCCTACGAGCAGTACTTC. This sequence encodes CASSSPFSYEQYF.

The gene calls are TRBV5-1 and TRBJ2-5; D perhaps matches TRBD1 (6 bases). Trimming removed 4 bases at V and 4 bases at J, with 14 bases between. This CDR3 comprises 14 residues. Germline V gene lookup returns CDR1 SGHRS and CDR2 YFSETQ. CDR3 in DNA: TGCGCCAGCAGCGCCGAGGGGGTGCCAGAGACCCAGTACTTC. It specifies CASSAEGVPETQYF.

The chain has TRBV6-5 and TRBJ2-1, with TRBD1 matching 8 bases. CDR3 length equals 11 residues. V was clipped by 5 bases and J by 9 bases; unmatched bases: 0. Germline-derived CDR1 and CDR2 are MNHEY and SVGAGI. The CDR3 protein is CASSTGGEQFF. CDR3 coding DNA: TGTGCCAGCAGTACAGGGGGTGAGCAGTTCTTC.

Note on this clone: This may arise from a read error, as a much more abundant clone is one base away. The J gene is TRBJ1-2, the V gene TRBV27, with D possibly matching TRBD1 (5 bases). The germline V gene encodes CDR1 MNHEY and CDR2 SMNVEV (reference sequence). The CDR3 contains 14 residues. The CDR3 DNA follows: TGTGTCAGCAAAGGGGTGGCGCCGTGGGGTGGCTACACCTTC. Its protein product is CVSKGVAPWGGYTF.

This clone was seen many times. Other DNA sequences within the sample encode an identical CDR3. The chain is built from TRBV4-3 and TRBJ1-2, with 9 nucleotides matching TRBD1. In germline, CDR1 is LGHNA, CDR2 YSLEER. CDR3 length: 13 amino acids. The J segment lost 8 bases and the V segment lost 4 bases, leaving 5 bases of the junction unmatched. CDR3 residues: CASSPGQGLGYTF. CDR3 DNA: TGCGCCAGCAGCCCGGGACAGGGCTTAGGCTACACCTTC.

The chain is built from TRBV4-2 and TRBJ2-5; D is unclear. TRBJ2-7 matches the DNA end more closely, so the J call is doubtful. The CDR3 has 14 residues. Germline V gives CDR1 LGHNA, CDR2 YNFKEQ. The CDR3 DNA sequence: TGTGCCAGCAGCCATACACGAATCTCCTACGAGCAGTACTTC. It codes for CASSHTRISYEQYF.